This paragraph reports one T cell receptor (beta chain). The antigen is not known. Germline V CDR1 and CDR2: MNHNS, SASEGT. This CDR3 contains 15 residues. The V end lost 6 bases, the J end lost 4 bases, and 18 bases lay between the germline ends. The sample comes from a study of cytomegalovirus exposure and HLA in healthy donors. Study-level results: By a later analysis, the bulk of CMV-associated TCR beta chains appeared HLA-restricted. Reports indicate that TCR beta sequences accurately predicted the HLA-A and HLA-B alleles of most subjects.

Primers for the PCR totalled 60 Vbeta and 13 Jbeta. Per the original data handling: A later analysis tallied about 80 million unique TCR beta chains, around 12 million of them shared. Clones were sequenced by immunoSEQ multiplex PCR, and TCRdb holds only the in-frame ones, with some missing. That table gives V, J and clone size, and the DNA gave D and trimming. The table has some 130,000 clones, over 70% seen once. The clonotype was recovered from a young man in good health and CMV-seronegative. V is TRBV6-1 and J is TRBJ2-5, with D possibly being TRBD2 (5 bases). Sequenced: PBMCs. The CDR3: CASSPGVSFPETQYF. CDR3 DNA: TGTGCCAGCAGCCCCGGGGTTTCCTTCCCAGAGACCCAGTACTTC.